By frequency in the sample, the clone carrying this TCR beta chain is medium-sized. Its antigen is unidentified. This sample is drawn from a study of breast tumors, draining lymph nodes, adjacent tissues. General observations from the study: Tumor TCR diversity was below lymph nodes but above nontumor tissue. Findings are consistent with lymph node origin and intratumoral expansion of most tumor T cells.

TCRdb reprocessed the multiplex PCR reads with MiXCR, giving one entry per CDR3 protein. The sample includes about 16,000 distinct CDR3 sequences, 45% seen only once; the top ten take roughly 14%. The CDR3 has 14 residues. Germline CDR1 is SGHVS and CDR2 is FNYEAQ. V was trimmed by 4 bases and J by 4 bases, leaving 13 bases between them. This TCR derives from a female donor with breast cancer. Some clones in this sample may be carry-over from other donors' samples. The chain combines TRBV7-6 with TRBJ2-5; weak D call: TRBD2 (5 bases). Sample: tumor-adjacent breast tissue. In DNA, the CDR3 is TGTGCCAGCAGCTCCTACGAGGGTCCAGAGACCCAGTACTTC. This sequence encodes CASSSYEGPETQYF.